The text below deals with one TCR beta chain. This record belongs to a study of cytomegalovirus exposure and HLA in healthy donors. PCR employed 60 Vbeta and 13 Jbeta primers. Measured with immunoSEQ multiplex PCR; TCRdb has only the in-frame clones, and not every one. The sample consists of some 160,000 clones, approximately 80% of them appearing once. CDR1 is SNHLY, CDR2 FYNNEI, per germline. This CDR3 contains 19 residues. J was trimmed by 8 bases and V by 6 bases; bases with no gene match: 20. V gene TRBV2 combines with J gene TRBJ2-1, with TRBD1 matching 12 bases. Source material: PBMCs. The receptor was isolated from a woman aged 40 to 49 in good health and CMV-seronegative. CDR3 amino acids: CASSPLAGGTGGVGDEQFF. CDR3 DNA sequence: TGTGCCAGCAGCCCTCTCGCTGGGGGGACAGGGGGCGTTGGGGATGAGCAGTTCTTC.